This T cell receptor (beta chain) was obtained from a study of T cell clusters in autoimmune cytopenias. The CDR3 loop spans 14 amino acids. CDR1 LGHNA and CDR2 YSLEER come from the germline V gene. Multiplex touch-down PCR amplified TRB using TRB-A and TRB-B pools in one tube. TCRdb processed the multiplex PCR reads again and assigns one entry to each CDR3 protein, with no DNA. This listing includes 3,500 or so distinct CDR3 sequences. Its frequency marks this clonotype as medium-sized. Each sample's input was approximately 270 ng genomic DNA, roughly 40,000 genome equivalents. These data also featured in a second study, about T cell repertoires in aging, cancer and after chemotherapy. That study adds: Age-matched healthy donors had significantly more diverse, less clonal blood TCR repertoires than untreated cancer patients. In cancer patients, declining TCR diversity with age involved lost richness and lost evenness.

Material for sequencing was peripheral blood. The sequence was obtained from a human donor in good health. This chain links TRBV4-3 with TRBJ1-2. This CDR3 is CASSQDLGRRGYTF.